The sequence of this T cell receptor beta chain was determined in a study of blood T cell repertoires in COVID-19. Overall study context: From the United States, Italy and Spain came samples of acute and convalescent COVID-19.

The authors' processing: Nucleated cell counts were estimated from reference gene primer amplification. The table came from immunoSEQ multiplex PCR; TCRdb's copy has only in-frame clones and leaves some out. V and J calls plus clone size are reproduced from that table; the DNA served to infer D and trimming. This table holds fewer than 150,000 clones, about 84% found once. This CDR3 comprises 14 residues. The germline V gene has CDR1 SGHTA and CDR2 FQGNSA. The germline V and J ends were trimmed by 6 bases and 1 base, with 9 bases remaining between them. This TCR was sampled from a woman of 80 years or more in a cohort sampled during active or convalescent COVID-19. V and J are TRBV7-2 and TRBJ2-2; maybe TRBD1 (6 bases). The sequencing sample was made of peripheral blood. CDR3 in amino acids: CASRKQGNTGELFF. The CDR3 bases are TGTGCCAGCAGAAAACAGGGGAACACCGGGGAGCTGTTTTTT.